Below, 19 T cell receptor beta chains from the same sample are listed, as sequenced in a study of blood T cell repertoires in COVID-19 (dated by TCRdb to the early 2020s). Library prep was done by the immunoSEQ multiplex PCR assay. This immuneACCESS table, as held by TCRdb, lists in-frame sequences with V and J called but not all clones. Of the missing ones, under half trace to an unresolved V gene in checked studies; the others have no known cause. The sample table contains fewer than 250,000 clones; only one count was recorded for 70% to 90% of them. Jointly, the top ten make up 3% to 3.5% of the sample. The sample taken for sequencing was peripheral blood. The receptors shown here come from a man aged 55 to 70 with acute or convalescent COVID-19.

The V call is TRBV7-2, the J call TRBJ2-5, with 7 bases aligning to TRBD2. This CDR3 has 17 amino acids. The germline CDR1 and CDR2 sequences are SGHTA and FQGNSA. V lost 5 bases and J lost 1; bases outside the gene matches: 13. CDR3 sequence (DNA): TGTGCCAGCAGCCAGGCCCCTCGCGGGGGAGCCCAAGAGACCCAGTACTTC. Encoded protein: CASSQAPRGGAQETQYF.

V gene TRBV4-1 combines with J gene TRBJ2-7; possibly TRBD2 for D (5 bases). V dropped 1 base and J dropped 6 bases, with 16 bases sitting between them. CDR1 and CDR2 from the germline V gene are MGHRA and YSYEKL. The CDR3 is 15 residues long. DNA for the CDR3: TGCGCCAGCAGCCAAGCCCACTCCCGAGGGTCCGAGCAGTACTTC. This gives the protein CASSQAHSRGSEQYF.

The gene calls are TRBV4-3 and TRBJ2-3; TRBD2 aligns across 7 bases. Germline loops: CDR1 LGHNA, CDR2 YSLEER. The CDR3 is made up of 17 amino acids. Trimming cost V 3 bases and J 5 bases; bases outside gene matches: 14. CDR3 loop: CASSQTESGVGLDTQYF. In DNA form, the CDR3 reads TGCGCCAGCAGCCAGACCGAGAGCGGGGTAGGTTTAGATACGCAGTATTTT.

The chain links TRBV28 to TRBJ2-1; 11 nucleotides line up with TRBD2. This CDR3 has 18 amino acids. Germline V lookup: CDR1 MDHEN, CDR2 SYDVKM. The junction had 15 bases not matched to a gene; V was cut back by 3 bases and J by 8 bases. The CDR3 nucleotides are TGTGCCAGCAGTTTCGGCCTAGCGGGGGGAAAAGCCAATCATGAGCAGTTCTTC. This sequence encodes CASSFGLAGGKANHEQFF.

CDR3 protein: CATSGGQGWNNEKLFF. The CDR3 DNA reads TGTGCCACCAGCGGCGGACAGGGGTGGAATAATGAAAAACTGTTTTTT. The gene calls are TRBV15 and TRBJ1-4, with 9 positions matching TRBD1. With 5 bases clipped from V and 4 bases from J, the junction kept 8 bases outside the gene matches. The CDR3 loop spans 16 amino acids. Germline CDR1 is LNHNV and CDR2 is YYDKDF (reference sequence).

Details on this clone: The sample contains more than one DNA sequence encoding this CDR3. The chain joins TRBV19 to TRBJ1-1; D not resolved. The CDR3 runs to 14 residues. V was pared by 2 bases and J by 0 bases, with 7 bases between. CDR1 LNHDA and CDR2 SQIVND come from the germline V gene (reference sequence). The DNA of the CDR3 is TGTGCCAGTAGTATACGAGGGATGAACACTGAAGCTTTCTTT. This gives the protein CASSIRGMNTEAFF.

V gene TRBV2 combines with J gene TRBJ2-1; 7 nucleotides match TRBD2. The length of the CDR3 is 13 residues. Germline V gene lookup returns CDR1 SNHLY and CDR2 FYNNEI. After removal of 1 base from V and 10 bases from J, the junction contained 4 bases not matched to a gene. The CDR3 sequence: CASSEVTAGEQFF. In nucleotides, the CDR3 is TGTGCCAGCAGTGAAGTAACAGCGGGGGAGCAGTTCTTC.

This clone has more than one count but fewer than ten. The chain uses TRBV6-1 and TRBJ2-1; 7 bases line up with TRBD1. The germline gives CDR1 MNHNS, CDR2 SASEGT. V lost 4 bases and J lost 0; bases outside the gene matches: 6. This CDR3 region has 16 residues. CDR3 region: CASSGRTGSSYNEQFF. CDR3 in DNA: TGTGCCAGCAGTGGGCGGACAGGTAGCTCCTACAATGAGCAGTTCTTC.

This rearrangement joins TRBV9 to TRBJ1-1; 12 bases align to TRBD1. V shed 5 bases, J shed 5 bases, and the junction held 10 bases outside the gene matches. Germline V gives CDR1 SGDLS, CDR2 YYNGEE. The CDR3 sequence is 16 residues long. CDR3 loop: CASSMTGTGGRTEAFF. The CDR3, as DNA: TGTGCCAGCAGTATGACCGGGACAGGGGGCCGGACTGAAGCTTTCTTT.

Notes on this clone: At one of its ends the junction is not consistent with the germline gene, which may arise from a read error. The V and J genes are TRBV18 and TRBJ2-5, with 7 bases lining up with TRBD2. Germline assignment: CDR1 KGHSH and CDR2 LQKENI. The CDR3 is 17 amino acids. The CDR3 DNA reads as TGTGCCAGCTCCCCACTTGGGGGGGGTCGACAACAAGAGACCCAGTACTTC. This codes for CASSPLGGGRQQETQYF.

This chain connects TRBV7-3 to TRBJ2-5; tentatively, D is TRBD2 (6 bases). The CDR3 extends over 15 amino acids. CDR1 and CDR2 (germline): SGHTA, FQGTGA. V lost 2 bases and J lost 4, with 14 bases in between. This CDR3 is CASSLAAGTGETQYF. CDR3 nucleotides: TGTGCCAGCAGCTTAGCTGCGGGGACCGGAGAGACCCAGTACTTC.

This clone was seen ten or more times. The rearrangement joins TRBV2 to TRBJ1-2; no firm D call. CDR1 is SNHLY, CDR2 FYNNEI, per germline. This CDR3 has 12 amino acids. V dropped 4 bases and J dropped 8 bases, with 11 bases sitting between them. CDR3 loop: CASSAKGGGYTF. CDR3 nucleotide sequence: TGTGCCAGCAGTGCGAAGGGAGGAGGCTACACCTTC.

The CDR3 loop reads CASMGDTSPGYTF. CDR3 nucleotide sequence: TGTGCCAGCATGGGGGACACTTCACCAGGCTACACCTTC. The V call is TRBV3-1 (or the pseudogene TRBV3-2), the J call TRBJ1-2, with a weak D call TRBD1 (6 bases). Deletions cut 7 bases from V and 8 bases from J, with 17 bases between. CDR1 and CDR2 (germline): LGHDT, YNNKEL (reference sequence). CDR3 length: 13 amino acids.

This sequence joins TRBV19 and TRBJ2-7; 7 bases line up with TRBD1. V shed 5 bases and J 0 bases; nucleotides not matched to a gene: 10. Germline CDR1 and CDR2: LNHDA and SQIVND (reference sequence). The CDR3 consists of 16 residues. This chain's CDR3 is CASSAPTGTSSYEQYF. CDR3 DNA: TGTGCCAGTAGTGCCCCGACAGGGACCAGCTCCTACGAGCAGTACTTC.

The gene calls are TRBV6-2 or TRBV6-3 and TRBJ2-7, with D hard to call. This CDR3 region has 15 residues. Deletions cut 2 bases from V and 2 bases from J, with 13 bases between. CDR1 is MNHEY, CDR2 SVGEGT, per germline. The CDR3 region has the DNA TGTGCCAGCAGTTACCCGAGGAATCCTACCTACGAGCAGTACTTC. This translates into CASSYPRNPTYEQYF.

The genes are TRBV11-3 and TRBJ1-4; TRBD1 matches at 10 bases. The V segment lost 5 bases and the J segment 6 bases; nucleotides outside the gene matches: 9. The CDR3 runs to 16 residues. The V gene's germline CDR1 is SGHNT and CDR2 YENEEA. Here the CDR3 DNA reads TGTGCCAGCAGCCCCAGGGTGACAGGGGGCGATGAAAAACTGTTTTTT. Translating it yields CASSPRVTGGDEKLFF.

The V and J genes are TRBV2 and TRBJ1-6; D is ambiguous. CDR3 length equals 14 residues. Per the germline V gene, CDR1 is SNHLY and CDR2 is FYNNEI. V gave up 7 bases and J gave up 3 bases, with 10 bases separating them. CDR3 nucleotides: TGTGCCAGCACTCCCGGGGTCTATAATTCACCCCTCCACTTT. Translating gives CASTPGVYNSPLHF.

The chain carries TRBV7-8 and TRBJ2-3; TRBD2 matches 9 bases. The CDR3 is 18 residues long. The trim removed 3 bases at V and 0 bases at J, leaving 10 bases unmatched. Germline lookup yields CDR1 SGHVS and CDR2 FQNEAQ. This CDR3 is CASSFGASGEASTDTQYF. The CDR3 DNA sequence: TGTGCCAGCAGCTTCGGAGCTAGCGGGGAGGCTAGCACAGATACGCAGTATTTT.

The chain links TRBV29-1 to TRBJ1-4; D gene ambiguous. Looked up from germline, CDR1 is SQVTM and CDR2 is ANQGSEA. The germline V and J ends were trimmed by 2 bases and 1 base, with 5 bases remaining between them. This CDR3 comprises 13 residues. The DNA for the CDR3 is TGCAGCGTTGAAACTGAAACTAATGAAAAACTGTTTTTT. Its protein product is CSVETETNEKLFF. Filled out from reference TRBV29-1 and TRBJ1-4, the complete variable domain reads SAVISQKPSRDICQRGTSLTIQCQVDSQVTMMFWYRQQPGQSLTLIATANQGSEATYESGFVIDKFPISRPNLTFSTLTVSNMSPEDSSIYLCSVETETNEKLFFGSGTQLSVL.